The rows below give T cell receptor beta chains drawn from one sample of a study of identical twins. TCRdb re-analysed the 5' RACE reads in MiXCR, keeping a single row per CDR3 protein. This table has 300,000 or so distinct CDR3 sequences, 8% to 9.5% appearing once. These records were also assigned to another study, of yellow fever vaccine responses in identical twins.

The material sequenced was CD8+ T cells sorted from blood. Every receptor here comes from a woman aged 18-30 years in good health. Both conserved end residues are part of each CDR3. D genes are given only for firm matches. Size tells how often a clone was seen (once, few, many) or the class of an expanded clone, and some rows leave it out.

v_gene: TRBV6-1; abundance: few; d_gene: TRBD1; j_gene: TRBJ1-1; CDR3nt: TGTGCCAGCAGTAAAAAGACAGGGGCCACTGAAGCTTTCTTT; CDR3aa: CASSKKTGATEAFF
v_gene: TRBV6-1; abundance: NA; d_gene: NA; j_gene: TRBJ2-7; CDR3nt: TGTGCCAGCAGTGAGCCGGGCTACGCCTACGAGCAGTACTTC; CDR3aa: CASSEPGYAYEQYF
v_gene: TRBV18; abundance: NA; d_gene: NA; j_gene: TRBJ2-7; CDR3nt: TGTGCCAGCTCACCTTGGGACATTGATAGCTCCTACGAGCAGTACTTC; CDR3aa: CASSPWDIDSSYEQYF
v_gene: TRBV7-3; abundance: few; d_gene: NA; j_gene: TRBJ1-1; CDR3nt: TGTGCCAGCAGACCCCAGGGAAGCACTGAAGCTTTCTTT; CDR3aa: CASRPQGSTEAFF
v_gene: TRBV7-2; abundance: NA; d_gene: NA; j_gene: TRBJ2-5; CDR3nt: TGTGCCAGCAGCCTGAGGACGGGAATAAAAGAGACCCAGTACTTC; CDR3aa: CASSLRTGIKETQYF
v_gene: TRBV27; abundance: NA; d_gene: TRBD1; j_gene: TRBJ2-7; CDR3nt: TGTGCCAGCGGGACCGGGACAGGGCTCTACGAGCAGTACTTC; CDR3aa: CASGTGTGLYEQYF
v_gene: TRBV3-1; abundance: NA; d_gene: TRBD2; j_gene: TRBJ2-5; CDR3nt: TGTGCCAGCAGCCCTAGAATCCTGTCTAGCGGGAGTTTGAGCCAAGAGACCCAGTACTTC; CDR3aa: CASSPRILSSGSLSQETQYF
v_gene: TRBV20-1; abundance: many; d_gene: TRBD2; j_gene: TRBJ2-7; CDR3nt: TGCAGTGCTGTTAGCGGGGGGTCCTCCTACCCCTACGAGCAGTACTTC; CDR3aa: CSAVSGGSSYPYEQYF
v_gene: TRBV5-1; abundance: many; d_gene: NA; j_gene: TRBJ2-7; CDR3nt: TGCGCCAGCAGCCCGGGGACCGACTCCTACGAGCAGTACTTC; CDR3aa: CASSPGTDSYEQYF
v_gene: TRBV3-1; abundance: NA; d_gene: TRBD2; j_gene: TRBJ2-7; CDR3nt: TGTGCCACCTCCAAACATTTCCACACTAGCGGGGACCACGAGCAGTACTTC; CDR3aa: CATSKHFHTSGDHEQYF
v_gene: TRBV6-4; abundance: few; d_gene: TRBD1; j_gene: TRBJ2-1; CDR3nt: TGTGCCAGCAGCTCCGGGACAGGGGGCAATGAGCAGTTCTTC; CDR3aa: CASSSGTGGNEQFF
v_gene: TRBV6-4; abundance: few; d_gene: NA; j_gene: TRBJ2-1; CDR3nt: TGTGCCAGCAGTAGTAGGGGGAGGGACAGCCTATCGAAGGGGTCGTTACAATCCTACAATGAGCAGTTCTTC; CDR3aa: CASSSRGRDSLSKGSLQSYNEQFF
v_gene: TRBV29-1; abundance: NA; d_gene: NA; j_gene: TRBJ2-5; CDR3nt: TGCAGCGTCTTGGGTTACTCAGAGATGGCCCAGTACTTC; CDR3aa: CSVLGYSEMAQYF
v_gene: TRBV4-3; abundance: few; d_gene: NA; j_gene: TRBJ1-5; CDR3nt: TGCGCCAGCAGCCAGACGCGGGGGGTCAGCCAGCCCCAGCATTTT; CDR3aa: CASSQTRGVSQPQHF
v_gene: TRBV12-3/TRBV12-4; abundance: few; d_gene: TRBD1; j_gene: TRBJ2-7; CDR3nt: TGTGCCAGCAGCGCACCGGGACAGGGTTTGTACGAGCAGTACTTC; CDR3aa: CASSAPGQGLYEQYF
v_gene: TRBV15; abundance: many; d_gene: TRBD1; j_gene: TRBJ1-6; CDR3nt: TGTGCCACCAGCACAAAAACAGGGGCACCCCTCCACTTT; CDR3aa: CATSTKTGAPLHF
v_gene: TRBV7-2; abundance: few; d_gene: NA; j_gene: TRBJ2-3; CDR3nt: TGTGCCAGCAGCTTAGAGGAGTATCCGCAGTATTTT; CDR3aa: CASSLEEYPQYF
v_gene: TRBV19; abundance: NA; d_gene: TRBD1; j_gene: TRBJ2-1; CDR3nt: TGTGCCAGTGGACCCCAGACAGGGGTTGAGCAGTTCTTC; CDR3aa: CASGPQTGVEQFF
v_gene: TRBV11-1; abundance: NA; d_gene: TRBD2; j_gene: TRBJ2-1; CDR3nt: TGTGCCAGCAGCGCTACCCTAGCGGGGAGGGTAAATCGGTACAATGAGCAGTTCTTC; CDR3aa: CASSATLAGRVNRYNEQFF
v_gene: TRBV20-1; abundance: NA; d_gene: NA; j_gene: TRBJ2-1; CDR3nt: TGCAGTGCCAGATCCTATGAGCAGTTCTTC; CDR3aa: CSARSYEQFF
v_gene: TRBV7-8; abundance: few; d_gene: NA; j_gene: TRBJ2-2; CDR3nt: TGTGCCAGCAGCCAGAAAGGGGCAGACTACACCGGGGAGCTGTTTTTT; CDR3aa: CASSQKGADYTGELFF
v_gene: TRBV28; abundance: NA; d_gene: NA; j_gene: TRBJ2-7; CDR3nt: TGTGCCAGCAGTAGCCTTTTCAAGGGGATCTCCTACGAGCAGTACTTC; CDR3aa: CASSSLFKGISYEQYF
v_gene: TRBV24-1; abundance: many; d_gene: NA; j_gene: TRBJ2-1; CDR3nt: TGTGCCACCAGTCAGGAGTTCAATGAGCAGTTCTTC; CDR3aa: CATSQEFNEQFF
v_gene: TRBV2; abundance: many; d_gene: TRBD2; j_gene: TRBJ2-1; CDR3nt: TGTGCCAGCATGGGCGAGGGACTAGCGGGGGGGAGCTCCTACAATGAGCAGTTCTTC; CDR3aa: CASMGEGLAGGSSYNEQFF
v_gene: TRBV20-1; abundance: few; d_gene: TRBD2; j_gene: TRBJ2-7; CDR3nt: TGCAGTGCTAGACCACTAGCGGCGGGGCCCTACGAGCAGTACTTC; CDR3aa: CSARPLAAGPYEQYF
v_gene: TRBV7-6; abundance: few; d_gene: NA; j_gene: TRBJ2-3; CDR3nt: TGTGCCAGCAGCTCCCTTCGACAGTCCACAGATACGCAGTATTTT; CDR3aa: CASSSLRQSTDTQYF
v_gene: TRBV7-2; abundance: NA; d_gene: TRBD2; j_gene: TRBJ2-5; CDR3nt: TGTGCCAGCAGCTCCGCCGGGACTACTGACGCTTGGACCCAGTACTTC; CDR3aa: CASSSAGTTDAWTQYF
v_gene: TRBV12-3/TRBV12-4; abundance: many; d_gene: TRBD1; j_gene: TRBJ2-1; CDR3nt: TGTGCCAGCAGTCCGGACAGGGTGTCGGGTTATGAGCAGTTCTTC; CDR3aa: CASSPDRVSGYEQFF